This TCR beta chain was observed in a study of T cells in women clearing cervical HPV infection. Comment on this clone: The CDR3 end falls 3 residues outside the read, so it is completed with the germline J gene.

The V gene lost 4 bases and the J gene lost 2 bases, with 12 bases spanning the gap. CDR1 is KGHSH and CDR2 is LQKENI in the germline V gene. The CDR3 sequence is 14 residues long. Using immunoSEQ multiplex PCR, the repertoire was profiled, and TCRdb retains in-frame clones only, with some absent. This sample lists approximately 18,000 clones; its ten largest clones have 15% to 20%. This TCR was recovered from a woman aged 18 to 75 with a cervical HPV16 infection that either progressed to CIN3+ or cleared (not recorded which). Sequencing was carried out using blood buffy coat. The genes are TRBV18 and TRBJ2-7, with a weak D call TRBD1 (5 bases). The covered CDR3 bases are TGTGCCAGCTCACGAACCGACAGAACCTACGAG. Protein sequence: CASSRTDRTYE. From start to end, the CDR3 is CASSRTDRTYEQYF.